This TCR beta chain was documented in a study of cytomegalovirus exposure and HLA in healthy donors. Study details: The same platform was used for the roughly 110 validation repertoires as for the 666 first-cohort repertoires, as reported in a later analysis.

In regard to this clone: The antigen is undetermined.

Sequenced by immunoSEQ multiplex PCR; TCRdb stores in-frame clones only, minus some. The sample includes under 95,000 clones, 94% of them seen just once. V was clipped by 2 bases and J by 0 bases; unmatched bases: 17. This CDR3 is built from 20 residues. The germline gives CDR1 LNHNV, CDR2 YYDKDF (reference sequence). The donors were part of the roughly 130-subject validation cohort, which stood apart from the roughly 680-subject first cohort. Study-level findings and limits: First-cohort TCR clusters were later found to tend to co-occur in the 120 or so validation repertoires.

This receptor was identified in a woman aged 18-29 years in good health and CMV-seronegative. The specimen sequenced was PBMCs. The chain uses TRBV15 and TRBJ2-3, with 7 positions matching TRBD2. CDR3 in DNA: TGTGCCACCAGCAGACCAAAAGACGGGGGGTCATATCCTAGCACAGATACGCAGTATTTT. Encoded protein: CATSRPKDGGSYPSTDTQYF.